This T cell receptor (beta chain) was obtained from a study of spatial heterogeneity in lung cancer (dated by TCRdb to the late 2010s). In the study overall: Beta-chain transcripts were consistently detected in greater numbers than alpha-chain transcripts, which likely reflects a higher abundance of beta-chain transcripts. At surgery, both alpha and beta chains were TCR-sequenced in 220 tumor regions, approximately 64 matched nontumor lung samples and some 56 PBMC samples. The study linked features of the TCR repertoire to counts of nonsynonymous mutations, which were determined by whole-exome sequencing of tumor tissue. In non-small cell lung cancer, the study quantitatively compared TCR alpha and beta repertoires across several tumor regions, matched nontumor lung, and blood. In the raw uncorrected reads, each unique combination of TCR and UMI appeared more than ten times on average.

The germline V gene provides CDR1 LGHNA and CDR2 YNFKEQ. From the cysteine through the phenylalanine, the CDR3 covers 14 amino acids. Just the 42-base CDR3 DNA is kept, in frame starting at base 1. From V the trimming removes 8 bases and from J it removes 0 bases, while the gene matches leave 6 bases of the junction unaccounted for. What the time point label conveys for this sample: sample taken at primary tumor resection. For TCR sequencing, whole RNA was extracted from tumor and nontumor lung tissue, or from cryopreserved PBMC samples, and no cell sorting was done. Donors were under 95 patients with early-stage, untreated non-small cell lung cancer from the lung TRACERx cohort. Patients were selected for TCR sequencing only if sufficient RNA was available from at least two tumor regions. Findings and caveats that apply to the study as a whole: Ubiquitous expanded tumor TCRs were found in blood more often at tumor resection than at routine follow-up. Confirming at a functional level the hypothesis that regional TCRs recognize regional mutations was considered to require additional single-cell paired TCR alpha and beta sequencing.

Receptors were amplified or captured by 5' RACE. The sample was run on a NextSeq 500. The TCR library protocol attached a unique molecular identifier to each TCR cDNA molecule to allow correction of PCR and sequencing errors. The paper's data handling went like this. Decombinator tools were used for TCR identification, UMI-based error correction and CDR3 extraction. Expanded TCRs were defined as those above a frequency of 2 per 1,000, corresponding to the top 1% of the tumor frequency distribution. Rényi diversity was computed with the R vegan package after subsampling each repertoire 100 times to 5,000 TCRs. CDR3 similarity networks were constructed using string-kernel similarity of amino acid triplets, with links drawn between CDR3s whose pairwise similarity was above 0.82. Clones were called with MiXCR by TCRdb after fastp trimmed the public reads at Q25, and only in-frame beta chains were retained. Rows with one shared CDR3 protein collapse into an entry with the most common genes and DNA. The V and J calls, along with clone size, are taken from TCRdb and not from the paper's own processing. Present in this sample are roughly 48,000 distinct CDR3 sequences, about 5.8% of which were seen just once. Roughly 10% of the sample is in the top ten clones.

Comments on this clonotype: Its antigen has not been determined. No base-level quality is on record; no much larger clone is a single base apart.

The chain is made from TRBV4-2 and TRBJ1-2; 7 junctional bases match TRBD1. The sequence came from a male donor with early-stage non-small cell lung cancer. Source: PBMCs, taken at surgery. The CDR3 reads as follows: CASSPGQTNYGYTF. The base sequence is TGTGCCAGCTCGCCGGGACAGACTAACTATGGCTACACCTTC.